A selection of T cell receptor beta chains follows, all from one sample in a study of blood T cell repertoires in COVID-19. Libraries were prepared by immunoSEQ multiplex PCR; TCRdb keeps only in-frame clonotypes and omits some of them. The sample includes about 130,000 clones, approximately 84% seen only once; the top ten take roughly 18%. Sequenced material: peripheral blood. These receptors were collected from a woman aged 50 to 60 who had recovered from COVID-19. The CDR3 runs from the conserved cysteine through the conserved F or W. The order of the fields is V gene, D gene, J gene, clone size, CDR3 protein, CDR3 DNA. D genes are given only for firm matches. Some rows have no size entry. The others give once, few or many, or a class for an expanded clone.

TRBV7-7,TRBD2,TRBJ2-2,.,CASSMGLAGAGELFF,TGTGCCAGCAGCATGGGACTAGCGGGGGCCGGGGAGCTGTTTTTT
TRBV19,TRBD1,TRBJ1-5,.,CASRAGTAYNQPQHF,TGTGCCAGTAGGGCAGGGACAGCCTACAATCAGCCCCAGCATTTT
TRBV7-2,.,TRBJ2-7,once,CASRRDNPLEQYF,TGTGCCAGCAGACGGGACAACCCTCTCGAGCAGTACTTC
TRBV30,TRBD1,TRBJ2-2,.,CAWRRGRLYTGELFF,TGTGCCTGGAGAAGGGGGCGGCTGTACACCGGGGAGCTGTTTTTT
TRBV5-1,.,TRBJ2-5,.,CASSLGSHQETQYF,TGCGCCAGCAGCTTGGGCAGTCACCAAGAGACCCAGTACTTC
TRBV15,.,TRBJ1-5,.,CATSRDGIGILWPNQPQHF,TGTGCCACCAGCAGAGACGGGATTGGAATTCTATGGCCAAATCAGCCCCAGCATTTT
TRBV11-2,TRBD2,TRBJ2-1,.,CASGQAGGLYNEQFF,TGTGCCAGCGGCCAGGCGGGAGGGCTTTACAATGAGCAGTTCTTC
TRBV9,TRBD2,TRBJ2-7,.,CASSPGGGYEQYF,TGTGCCAGCAGCCCCGGGGGGGGGTACGAGCAGTACTTC
TRBV5-1,TRBD2,TRBJ2-5,.,CASSKGLAGGGETQYF,TGCGCCAGCAGCAAAGGACTAGCGGGGGGCGGTGAGACCCAGTACTTC
TRBV4-1,.,TRBJ2-2,.,CASSQDPAGYTGELFF,TGCGCCAGCAGCCAAGATCCAGCGGGCTACACCGGGGAGCTGTTTTTT
TRBV6-1,.,TRBJ1-6,.,CASSEYLRNSPLHF,TGTGCCAGCAGTGAATATTTGAGAAATTCACCCCTCCACTTT
TRBV28,TRBD1,TRBJ2-6,.,CASSGTGGYLAGANVLTF,TGTGCCAGCTCCGGGACAGGGGGTTATCTAGCTGGGGCCAACGTCCTGACTTTC
TRBV11-3,TRBD2,TRBJ2-5,.,CASSSPAGERETQYF,TGTGCCAGCAGCTCGCCAGCGGGAGAGCGGGAGACCCAGTACTTC
TRBV4-1,.,TRBJ2-5,.,CASSQGAEETQYF,TGCGCCAGCAGCCAAGGCGCTGAAGAGACCCAGTACTTC
TRBV7-9,.,TRBJ2-7,.,CASSLHRLVTYEQYF,TGTGCCAGCAGCTTACACCGACTAGTGACCTACGAGCAGTACTTC
TRBV24-1,.,TRBJ2-1,.,CATSDLGGYNEQFF,TGTGCCACCAGTGATCTGGGGGGCTACAATGAGCAGTTCTTC